The 16 T cell receptor beta chains below were found in one sample sequenced in a study of cytomegalovirus exposure and HLA in healthy donors. With 60 Vbeta and 13 Jbeta primers, the PCR was carried out. The data were produced by immunoSEQ multiplex PCR, yet TCRdb's version contains in-frame clones alone and is incomplete. The sample holds 25,000 to 40,000 clones. The sequenced sample consisted of PBMCs. The receptors were sampled from a female donor in good health and CMV-seronegative.

The rearrangement uses TRBV5-4 and TRBJ1-1, with TRBD1 matching 12 bases. With V trimmed by 4 bases and J by 6 bases, 10 bases remained unmatched. In germline, CDR1 is SGHNT, CDR2 YYREEE (reference sequence). This CDR3 region has 16 residues. CDR3 in DNA: TGTGCCAGCAGCGACGGGACAGGGGGCGCCGGCCCTGAAGCTTTCTTT. Encoded protein: CASSDGTGGAGPEAFF.

V gene TRBV7-9 combines with J gene TRBJ2-2; 10 bases align to TRBD2. The CDR3 is 17 residues long. J lost 2 bases, V lost 3 bases, and 6 bases had no gene match. CDR1 is SEHNR and CDR2 is FQNEAQ in the germline V gene (reference sequence). The CDR3 is CASSFGLAGANTGELFF. The CDR3 DNA sequence: TGTGCCAGCAGCTTCGGGCTAGCGGGGGCAAACACCGGGGAGCTGTTTTTT.

To note about this clone: A read error is likely, as this CDR3 ends without the conserved phenylalanine or tryptophan. The gene calls are TRBV30 and TRBJ2-7; D is possibly TRBD2 (5 bases). Looked up from germline, CDR1 is GTSNPN and CDR2 is SVGIG (reference sequence). Trimming pared 0 bases from V and 7 bases from J, leaving 13 bases between. The CDR3 consists of 13 residues. DNA of the CDR3: TGTGCCTGGAGTGTACGGGTTAGCGAAGAGCAGTACTCC. Amino acids: CAWSVRVSEEQYS.

The V gene is TRBV6-1, the J gene TRBJ1-1; 9 bases agree with TRBD1. Germline V gene sequence: CDR1 MNHNS, CDR2 SASEGT. The CDR3 sequence is 15 residues long. Germline trimming cut 4 bases from V and 5 bases from J; bases unmatched to any gene: 8. In nucleotides, the CDR3 is TGTGCCAGCAGTGCCAAACAGGGGGCCGGTACTGAAGCTTTCTTT. Its protein product is CASSAKQGAGTEAFF.

This rearrangement joins TRBV6-6 to TRBJ1-1; D may be TRBD1 (6 bases). From germline, CDR1 is MNHNY and CDR2 SVGAGI (reference sequence). The CDR3 runs to 14 residues. Trimming cost V 2 bases and J 1 base, with 8 bases left between them. CDR3 in DNA: TGTGCCAGCAGTTACGACAGGCCGAACACTGAAGCTTTCTTT. It codes for CASSYDRPNTEAFF.

The chain is built from TRBV7-3 and TRBJ2-5; a possible D gene is TRBD1 (6 bases). Germline CDR1 reads SGHTA; CDR2 reads FQGTGA. Trimming removed 4 bases from V and 7 bases from J, with 19 bases in between. The CDR3 is made up of 15 amino acids. CDR3 loop: CASSSHPTGTGTQYF. The DNA of the CDR3 is TGTGCCAGCAGCTCCCACCCAACAGGGACGGGGACCCAGTACTTC.

The rearrangement joins TRBV5-4 to TRBJ1-2; 7 positions match TRBD1. The CDR3 runs to 14 residues. The ends lost 4 bases at V and 0 bases at J; junction bases unmatched: 3. CDR1 SGHNT and CDR2 YYREEE come from the germline V gene (reference sequence). The CDR3 spells CASSPGQSNYGYTF. DNA of the CDR3: TGTGCCAGCAGCCCGGGACAGTCTAACTATGGCTACACCTTC.

V and J are TRBV11-2 and TRBJ1-5, with TRBD1 as a possible D gene (6 bases). Germline V lookup: CDR1 SGHAT, CDR2 FQNNGV. V lost 5 bases and J 0 bases, leaving 11 bases between the germline ends. This CDR3 spans 15 amino acids. This chain's CDR3 is CASSQTGSSNQPQHF. CDR3 DNA sequence: TGTGCCAGCAGCCAAACAGGGTCTAGCAATCAGCCCCAGCATTTT.

J is TRBJ2-5 and V is TRBV18; TRBD1 is a possible D gene (6 bases). This CDR3 contains 14 residues. Germline CDR1 reads KGHSH; CDR2 reads LQKENI. The V end lost 4 bases, the J end lost 3 bases, and 12 bases lay between the germline ends. The CDR3 reads CASSLWTEEETQYF. CDR3 in DNA: TGTGCCAGCTCACTATGGACAGAGGAAGAGACCCAGTACTTC.

The chain joins TRBV6-1 to TRBJ2-1, with 10 bases lining up with TRBD2. The V gene end was trimmed by 8 bases and the J gene end by 0 bases; junction bases not matched to a gene: 4. The CDR3 runs 15 residues. Germline values: CDR1 MNHNS, CDR2 SASEGT. CDR3 bases: TGTGCCAGCCGAAAGCGGGGGGGCTCCTACAATGAGCAGTTCTTC. It codes for CASRKRGGSYNEQFF.

In DNA, the CDR3 is TGCAGCGTCACCTCGACAGGGGTCGAGCAGTACTTC. Protein: CSVTSTGVEQYF. The genes are TRBV29-1 and TRBJ2-7, with 8 nucleotides matching TRBD1. V gave up 6 bases and J gave up 6 bases; unmatched junction bases: 7. The CDR3 is made up of 12 amino acids. In germline, CDR1 is SQVTM, CDR2 ANQGSEA.

This sequence joins TRBV7-3 and TRBJ2-7; the D is unclear. Deletions cut 2 bases from V and 2 bases from J, with 10 bases between. Looked up from germline, CDR1 is SGHTA and CDR2 is FQGTGA. This CDR3 region has 14 residues. The CDR3 bases are TGTGCCAGCAGCTTAGCGGCCGGCGCCTACGAGCAGTACTTC. Amino acid sequence: CASSLAAGAYEQYF.

The chain combines TRBV5-4 with TRBJ1-1, with D maybe TRBD1 (5 bases). This CDR3 is 16 amino acids long. Trimming shortened V by 4 bases and J by 5 bases, and 21 bases separated the two germline ends. CDR1 and CDR2 (germline): SGHNT, YYREEE (reference sequence). The CDR3 sequence is CASSPRPRVGETEAFF. CDR3 DNA sequence: TGTGCCAGCAGCCCTCGTCCCAGGGTAGGAGAAACTGAAGCTTTCTTT.

This chain links TRBV25-1 with TRBJ2-7, with D unresolved. Germline V lookup: CDR1 MGHDK, CDR2 SYGVNS. This CDR3 contains 13 residues. V shed 2 bases and J shed 4 bases, with 9 bases lying between them. The CDR3 loop reads CASSEHPKYEQYF. The CDR3 bases are TGTGCCAGCAGTGAACATCCCAAATACGAGCAGTACTTC.

The chain links TRBV7-6 to TRBJ2-7; TRBD1 agrees at 8 bases. The CDR3 length is 15 residues. V shed 5 bases, J shed 4 bases, and the junction held 10 bases outside the gene matches. Germline loops: CDR1 SGHVS, CDR2 FNYEAQ. CDR3 in amino acids: CASSPSDRGSYEQYF. CDR3 DNA: TGTGCCAGCAGCCCATCCGACAGGGGTTCTTACGAGCAGTACTTC.

The chain combines TRBV4-3 with TRBJ2-7, with TRBD1 matching 7 bases. Trimming cost V 1 base and J 1 base; bases outside gene matches: 4. The CDR3 sequence is 15 residues long. CDR1 is LGHNA, CDR2 YSLEER, per germline. The CDR3 here is CASSQGDSESYEQYF. As DNA, the CDR3 is TGCGCCAGCAGCCAAGGGGACAGTGAGTCCTACGAGCAGTACTTC.